Only a few counts were recorded for the clone carrying this TCR beta chain. The entry originates in a study of T-cell reconstitution after alpha-beta-depleted transplantation in children. Preparation of the TCRbeta library involved a method that used unique molecular identifiers. TCRdb redid the calling of the PCR reads with MiXCR, one entry per CDR3 protein. The repertoire holds about 400,000 distinct CDR3 sequences, with roughly 15% as singletons. The sample in question was PBMCs, mostly from graft donor cells, obtained 360 days after TCRalphabeta/CD19-depleted stem cell transplant. This sequence originates from a boy under three years old who had a stem cell transplant for Wiskott-Aldrich syndrome, so the T cells may come from the graft donor.

CDR3 DNA: TGTGCCAGCAGTGAGGGCGGAAATGAGCAGTTCTTC. Protein: CASSEGGNEQFF. The rearrangement uses TRBV2 and TRBJ2-1; D is unclear. Germline V lookup: CDR1 SNHLY, CDR2 FYNNEI. Trimming stripped 3 bases from V and 7 bases from J, with 7 bases between. The CDR3 runs to 12 residues.